Each of the 11 T cell receptor beta chains below was sequenced from the same sample in a study of cytomegalovirus exposure and HLA in healthy donors. The study ran its PCR with 60 Vbeta and 13 Jbeta primers. Profiled with immunoSEQ multiplex PCR; TCRdb holds only in-frame clones, not every one. The profile covers around 100,000 clones, with around 85% appearing a single time and about 4.8% taken by the ten largest. Sequenced material: PBMCs. The receptors were sampled from a man between 35 and 55 years old in good health and CMV-seropositive.

The J gene is TRBJ2-1, the V gene TRBV4-1; D is possibly TRBD1 (7 bases). With 3 bases removed from V and 10 bases from J, the gap between germline ends came to 16 bases. There are 14 residues in the CDR3. Germline assignment: CDR1 MGHRA and CDR2 YSYEKL. CDR3 residues: CASSQAGAGGEQFF. In DNA, the CDR3 is TGCGCCAGCAGCCAGGCTGGGGCAGGGGGGGAGCAGTTCTTC.

This clone was counted a few times. The chain has TRBV30 and TRBJ1-5; the match to TRBD1 covers 8 bases. From germline, CDR1 is GTSNPN and CDR2 SVGIG (reference sequence). Trimming cost V 5 bases and J 6 bases; bases outside gene matches: 6. The CDR3 totals 13 residues. CDR3 bases: TGTGCCTGGGATTTACAGGGGGGTCAGCCCCAGCATTTT. Translating it yields CAWDLQGGQPQHF. Variable domain in full (rest from reference TRBV30 and TRBJ1-5): SQTIHQWPATLVQPVGSPLSLECTVEGTSNPNLYWYRQAAGRGLQLLFYSVGIGQISSEVPQNLSASRPQDRQFILSSKKLLLSDSGFYLCAWDLQGGQPQHFGDGTRLSIL.

The chain carries TRBV7-9 and TRBJ2-5; D is unclear. This CDR3 is 12 amino acids long. V lost 4 bases and J 4 bases, leaving 7 bases between the germline ends. Germline V gene lookup returns CDR1 SEHNR and CDR2 FQNEAQ (reference sequence). The CDR3 nucleotides are TGTGCCAGCAGCTATTGGAGAGAGACCCAGTACTTC. As protein: CASSYWRETQYF.

The V and J genes are TRBV10-3 and TRBJ1-2; 10 bases match TRBD1. Germline CDR1 is ENHRY and CDR2 is SYGVKD. The CDR3 extends over 14 amino acids. V gave up 11 bases and J gave up 4 bases; unmatched junction bases: 10. The CDR3 reads CAATPGTGVYGYTF. The CDR3 DNA reads as TGTGCCGCCACCCCAGGGACAGGGGTCTATGGCTACACCTTC.

The chain uses TRBV7-9 and TRBJ2-5; TRBD2 matches 8 bases. CDR1 SEHNR and CDR2 FQNEAQ come from the germline V gene (reference sequence). V shed 5 bases and J 4 bases; nucleotides not matched to a gene: 3. This CDR3 is 13 amino acids long. The CDR3 sequence: CASSRLATETQYF. For the CDR3, the DNA is TGTGCCAGCAGCAGACTAGCGACAGAGACCCAGTACTTC.

This chain joins TRBV5-1 and TRBJ1-1; the D gene is possibly TRBD1 (6 bases). The germline V gene encodes CDR1 SGHRS and CDR2 YFSETQ. The CDR3 is made up of 16 amino acids. V lost 4 bases to trimming and J lost 0 bases, with 16 bases between them. CDR3 region: CASSPRGANLNTEAFF. The CDR3 coding sequence is TGCGCCAGCAGCCCGCGGGGGGCCAACTTGAACACTGAAGCTTTCTTT.

The chain links TRBV7-9 to TRBJ1-2; 7 positions agree with TRBD1. Germline values: CDR1 SEHNR, CDR2 FQNEAQ (reference sequence). With V trimmed by 4 bases and J by 0 bases, 5 bases remained unmatched. The CDR3 loop spans 15 amino acids. In DNA, the CDR3 is TGTGCCAGCAGCTCCTGGGACAGAACTAACTATGGCTACACCTTC. Its translation: CASSSWDRTNYGYTF.

The V gene is TRBV18, the J gene TRBJ2-2, with TRBD2 matching over 7 bases. V gave up 6 bases and J gave up 6 bases; unmatched junction bases: 13. This CDR3 spans 16 amino acids. The germline V gene encodes CDR1 KGHSH and CDR2 LQKENI. CDR3 DNA: TGTGCCAGCTCCCCCTCGGGACTACCTGGCGCCGGGGAGCTGTTTTTT. Protein product: CASSPSGLPGAGELFF.

This sequence joins TRBV2 and TRBJ1-5, with 8 bases identical to TRBD1. CDR1 is SNHLY, CDR2 FYNNEI, per germline. The V gene end was trimmed by 5 bases and the J gene end by 2 bases; junction bases not matched to a gene: 8. The CDR3 runs to 16 residues. CDR3 DNA: TGTGCCAGCAGTCGGGTCAGGGGGCAGGGCAATCAGCCCCAGCATTTT. Protein sequence: CASSRVRGQGNQPQHF.

This clone was picked up one time. The DNA of the CDR3 is TGTGCCAGCAGCGGGATAGACAGGGGTAGGTTGGGCACTGAAGCTTTCTTT. As protein: CASSGIDRGRLGTEAFF. This chain uses TRBV9 with TRBJ1-1; 8 nucleotides line up with TRBD1. Germline lookup yields CDR1 SGDLS and CDR2 YYNGEE. The CDR3 covers 17 residues. J was trimmed by 4 bases and V by 3 bases; bases with no gene match: 14.

The chain links TRBV27 to TRBJ2-7; 7 nucleotides line up with TRBD2. The CDR3 has 17 residues. The ends lost 8 bases at V and 3 bases at J; junction bases unmatched: 19. Germline CDR1 and CDR2: MNHEY and SMNVEV (reference sequence). The CDR3 loop reads CASRNLKLAKPHYEQYF. CDR3 DNA sequence: TGTGCCAGCCGAAACCTGAAACTAGCGAAACCACACTACGAGCAGTACTTC.